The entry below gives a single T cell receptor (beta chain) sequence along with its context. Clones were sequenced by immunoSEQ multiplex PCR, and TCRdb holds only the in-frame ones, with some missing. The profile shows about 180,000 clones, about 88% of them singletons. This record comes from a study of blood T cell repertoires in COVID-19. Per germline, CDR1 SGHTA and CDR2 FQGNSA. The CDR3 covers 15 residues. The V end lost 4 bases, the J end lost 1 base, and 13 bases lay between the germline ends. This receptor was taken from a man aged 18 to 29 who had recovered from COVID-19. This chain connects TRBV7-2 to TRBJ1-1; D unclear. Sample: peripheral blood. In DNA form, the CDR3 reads TGTGCCAGCAGCTCCACAATAAATCAGAACACTGAAGCTTTCTTT. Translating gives CASSSTINQNTEAFF.